This T cell receptor beta chain was identified during a study of blood T cells in healthy people across ages. General study results and limits: In older individuals, TCR beta diversity per million T cells was lower, falling roughly linearly with age. Compared with aged donors, long-lived donors showed fewer expanded clones, suggesting selection.

The germline CDR1 and CDR2 sequences are MNHNY and SVGAGI (reference sequence). This CDR3 is built from 14 residues. V lost 4 bases, J lost 8 bases, and 15 bases lay in between. Turning to this clonotype: Antigen unknown.

Sample-barcoded 5' priming and a J-beta primer mix drove a second PCR of about 7 to 12 cycles. TCRdb recomputed calls from the 5' RACE reads with MiXCR, one row per CDR3 protein. The sample lists around 1.5 million distinct CDR3 sequences, roughly 64% occurring once. The V call is TRBV6-6, the J call TRBJ2-1; TRBD2 might be the D (6 bases). The sequenced material came from blood. This sequence originates from a man aged 18 to 30 in good health. The CDR3 here is CASSFTFGGDEQFF. The CDR3 bases are TGTGCCAGCAGTTTTACGTTCGGGGGTGATGAGCAGTTCTTC.